These 23 T cell receptor beta chains were all obtained from the same sample, sequenced in a study of T cells in Graves' hyperthyroidism and ophthalmopathy. It was RNA transcripts that yielded the amplified TCR beta CDR3 regions. TCR CDR3 underwent first-round RT-PCR with the HTBI primer set. TCRdb passed the multiplex PCR reads through MiXCR, listing each CDR3 protein once. The data show hundreds of thousands of distinct CDR3 sequences, with about a sixth seen just once and around 3.3% held by the top ten. Sequenced material: blood. The receptors stem from a middle-aged woman with Graves' ophthalmopathy.

This clonotype occurred many times. This chain joins TRBV20-1 and TRBJ2-5, with TRBD2 matching 8 bases. CDR1 and CDR2 (germline): DFQATT, SNEGSKA (reference sequence). The CDR3 has 16 amino acids. Germline trimming cut 0 bases from V and 4 bases from J; bases unmatched to any gene: 10. CDR3 coding DNA: TGCAGTGCTAGAGACCCCAGCGGGGGTATTGGAGAGACCCAGTACTTC. Translation: CSARDPSGGIGETQYF.

This clonotype was seen at least ten times. This rearrangement joins TRBV28 to TRBJ1-1; D is perhaps TRBD1 (5 bases). The CDR3 sequence is 13 residues long. V was pared by 2 bases and J by 5 bases, with 9 bases between. Germline values: CDR1 MDHEN, CDR2 SYDVKM. The CDR3 nucleotides read TGTGCCAGCAGTTTAGCAGGGTGGACTGAAGCTTTCTTT. Protein: CASSLAGWTEAFF.

This clonotype was detected many times. CDR3 nucleotides: TGTGCCAGCTCCCGGGAATCCCGGGGGACGGGCGAGCAGTACTTC. Translated: CASSRESRGTGEQYF. The chain uses TRBV18 and TRBJ2-7; perhaps TRBD2 as D (6 bases). Germline V gene sequence: CDR1 KGHSH, CDR2 LQKENI. This CDR3 region has 15 residues. Trimming stripped 6 bases from V and 6 bases from J, with 21 bases between.

The chain couples TRBV20-1 to TRBJ1-1; D ambiguous. Germline V gives CDR1 DFQATT, CDR2 SNEGSKA (reference sequence). CDR3 length: 13 residues. The V and J ends lost 1 base and 3 bases respectively, with 9 bases between them. CDR3 amino acids: CSARATRDTEAFF. Written as DNA, the CDR3 is TGCAGTGCTAGAGCGACGAGAGACACTGAAGCTTTCTTT.

Worth noting for this clonotype: Lacking the conserved final phenylalanine or tryptophan, this CDR3 likely reflects a read error. The chain recombines TRBV19 with TRBJ1-1; D is ambiguous. Germline V CDR1 and CDR2: LNHDA, SQIVND (reference sequence). The CDR3 length is 14 residues. Trimming cost V 3 bases and J 0 bases, with 8 bases left between them. This CDR3 reads CASSIRSMNTEAFL. The CDR3 DNA reads TGTGCCAGTAGTATCAGGTCCATGAACACTGAAGCTTTCCTT.

V and J are TRBV13 and TRBJ1-5; D call uncertain. The CDR3 is 12 residues long. Deletions cut 5 bases from V and 1 base from J, with 3 bases between. The V gene's germline CDR1 is PRHDT and CDR2 FYEKMQ (reference sequence). CDR3 protein: CASSKSNQPQHF. The DNA of the CDR3 is TGTGCCAGCAGCAAGAGCAATCAGCCCCAGCATTTT.

The sample holds many counts of this clonotype. The V and J genes are TRBV27 and TRBJ2-4; no reliable D call. The CDR3 has 15 amino acids. Per germline, CDR1 MNHEY and CDR2 SMNVEV (reference sequence). The V gene lost 3 bases and the J gene lost 0 bases, with 9 bases spanning the gap. CDR3 protein: CASSLMPLAKNIQYF. In DNA form, the CDR3 reads TGTGCCAGCAGTTTGATGCCTCTAGCCAAAAACATTCAGTACTTC.

This clonotype occurred a few times. The DNA of the CDR3 is TGTGCCAGCAGTGACTCAGATAGCGGTCCCTACAATGAGCAGTTCTTC. This sequence encodes CASSDSDSGPYNEQFF. The rearrangement joins TRBV6-4 to TRBJ2-1, with a possible D match to TRBD2 (6 bases). CDR3 size: 16 residues. Germline-derived CDR1 and CDR2 are MRHNA and SNTAGT. Trimming removed 0 bases from V and 2 bases from J, with 11 bases in between.

The chain joins TRBV20-1 to TRBJ2-7; 15 nucleotides line up with TRBD2. The CDR3 runs to 14 residues. The V gene's germline CDR1 is DFQATT and CDR2 SNEGSKA (reference sequence). V was pared by 3 bases and J by 6 bases, with 3 bases of the junction left unmatched. The CDR3 here is CSASPGLAGGEQYF. The CDR3 DNA follows: TGCAGTGCTAGCCCGGGACTAGCGGGAGGCGAGCAGTACTTC.

The chain couples TRBV9 to TRBJ1-2; the D gene is possibly TRBD1 (6 bases). Trimming removed 3 bases at V and 5 bases at J, with 20 bases between. The CDR3 is 16 amino acids. Per the germline V gene, CDR1 is SGDLS and CDR2 is YYNGEE. The CDR3 DNA sequence: TGTGCCAGCAGCGGACAGGCCGAGATTCCGGGTTATGGCTACACCTTC. Translating gives CASSGQAEIPGYGYTF.

This clonotype was recorded many times. This chain links TRBV12-3 or TRBV12-4 with TRBJ2-3; perhaps TRBD1 as D (5 bases). The CDR3 sequence is 15 residues long. V was pared by 3 bases and J by 0 bases, with 10 bases between. Here the CDR3 DNA reads TGTGCCAGCAGTTTTCAGGGAAAAAGCACAGATACGCAGTATTTT. Protein sequence: CASSFQGKSTDTQYF.

This clonotype came up many times. This chain joins TRBV9 and TRBJ2-1; 9 bases agree with TRBD2. Trimming removed 0 bases from V and 4 bases from J; junction bases left unmatched: 2. The germline V gene encodes CDR1 SGDLS and CDR2 YYNGEE. This CDR3 spans 15 amino acids. The CDR3: CASSVGAGGYNEQFF. The CDR3 coding sequence is TGTGCCAGCAGCGTAGGCGCGGGAGGGTACAATGAGCAGTTCTTC. The full variable domain, its missing parts supplied by reference TRBV9 and TRBJ2-1, is DSGVTQTPKHLITATGQRVTLRCSPRSGDLSVYWYQQSLDQGLQFLIQYYNGEERAKGNILERFSAQQFPDLHSELNLSSLELGDSALYFCASSVGAGGYNEQFFGPGTRLTVL.

The table lists this clonotype with a few counts. The V call is TRBV13, the J call TRBJ2-6; 12 bases are shared with TRBD1. V lost 2 bases and J lost 4; bases outside the gene matches: 6. Germline loops: CDR1 PRHDT, CDR2 FYEKMQ (reference sequence). CDR3 length: 18 residues. CDR3 residues: CASSLWDRGRVGANVLTF. The CDR3 bases are TGTGCCAGCAGCTTATGGGACAGGGGGCGTGTAGGGGCCAACGTCCTGACTTTC.

The chain uses TRBV3-1 and TRBJ1-1, with D possibly being TRBD1 (6 bases). Germline lookup yields CDR1 LGHDT and CDR2 YNNKEL (reference sequence). The CDR3 loop spans 13 amino acids. V was cut by 0 bases and J by 7 bases, with 9 bases left in between. The CDR3 coding sequence is TGTGCCAGCAGCCAAGATGGGGGCAGTGAAGCTTTCTTT. Translating it yields CASSQDGGSEAFF.

Many counts were recorded for this clonotype. The V call is TRBV7-6, the J call TRBJ2-3; 8 bases match TRBD1. The CDR3 has 15 residues. Germline CDR1 reads SGHVS; CDR2 reads FNYEAQ. V lost 3 bases and J lost 3; bases outside the gene matches: 5. CDR3 nucleotides: TGTGCCAGCAGCTTGTCGACAGGGGCTACAGATACGCAGTATTTT. Translating it yields CASSLSTGATDTQYF.

The sample holds many counts of this clonotype. The chain uses TRBV3-1 and TRBJ2-7, with D maybe TRBD2 (6 bases). Trimming stripped 3 bases from V and 2 bases from J, with 14 bases between. This CDR3 has 15 residues. From germline, CDR1 is LGHDT and CDR2 YNNKEL (reference sequence). The CDR3 region is CASSHATGGPYEQYF. The CDR3 nucleotides read TGTGCCAGCAGCCATGCTACCGGGGGACCCTACGAGCAGTACTTC.

The sample holds a few counts of this clonotype. The rearrangement joins TRBV6-1 to TRBJ1-5; 12 bases match TRBD1. Germline V gene lookup returns CDR1 MNHNS and CDR2 SASEGT. This CDR3 comprises 16 residues. V lost 6 bases and J lost 6; bases outside the gene matches: 9. Here the CDR3 DNA reads TGTGCCAGCAGCGGTCGTTGGGACAGGGGGCCTCAGCCCCAGCATTTT. Amino acid sequence: CASSGRWDRGPQPQHF.

The chain combines TRBV4-2 with TRBJ2-5; 12 positions agree with TRBD2. V lost 0 bases to trimming and J lost 0 bases; unmatched junction nucleotides: 11. The CDR3 spans 20 residues. CDR1 is LGHNA and CDR2 is YNFKEQ in the germline V gene. The CDR3 nucleotides read TGTGCCAGCAGCCAAGAGAAGGCGGGCCTAGCGGGGGGGTACCAAGAGACCCAGTACTTC. Residues: CASSQEKAGLAGGYQETQYF.

This clonotype was recorded many times. The V gene is TRBV7-8, the J gene TRBJ1-1, with D perhaps TRBD1 (5 bases). The V gene's germline CDR1 is SGHVS and CDR2 FQNEAQ. Trimming removed 1 base from V and 5 bases from J, with 8 bases in between. The CDR3 extends over 13 amino acids. In nucleotides, the CDR3 is TGTGCCAGCAGCTTAGTCAGGACAACTGAAGCTTTCTTT. Translated, it gives CASSLVRTTEAFF.

In this sample, this clonotype turned up many times. One junction end disagrees with the germline gene, perhaps due to a read error. This chain links TRBV5-1 with TRBJ2-3; no firm D call. CDR3 size: 14 residues. Germline loops: CDR1 SGHRS, CDR2 YFSETQ. CDR3 region: CASSLDRNTDTQYF. The CDR3 nucleotides read TGTGCCAGCAGCCTGGACCGCAACACAGATACGCAGTATTTT.

The sample holds many counts of this clonotype. The rearrangement joins TRBV28 to TRBJ2-5; 8 bases align to TRBD1. The length of the CDR3 is 13 residues. The germline V gene encodes CDR1 MDHEN and CDR2 SYDVKM. The V and J ends lost 5 bases and 3 bases, in that order; junction bases with no gene match: 2. The CDR3 DNA reads as TGTGCCAGCAGTCCGGACAGGGAAGAGACCCAGTACTTC. Protein: CASSPDREETQYF.

This clonotype has at least ten counts. The chain combines TRBV5-1 with TRBJ2-3; 7 positions agree with TRBD2. V lost 3 bases to trimming and J lost 4 bases; unmatched junction nucleotides: 8. CDR3 size: 15 residues. Germline assignment: CDR1 SGHRS and CDR2 YFSETQ. This CDR3 is CASSSGLGWSDTQYF. CDR3 DNA sequence: TGCGCCAGCAGCTCCGGACTAGGTTGGTCAGATACGCAGTATTTT.

This clonotype was picked up many times. J is TRBJ2-7 and V is TRBV30; TRBD1 aligns across 10 bases. V gave up 5 bases and J gave up 5 bases; unmatched junction bases: 6. The germline V gene has CDR1 GTSNPN and CDR2 SVGIG (reference sequence). The length of the CDR3 is 13 residues. Here the CDR3 DNA reads TGTGCCTGGGACAGGGGGCGCTCGAACGAGCAGTACTTC. It is translated as CAWDRGRSNEQYF.